The 19 T cell receptor beta chains below all came from one sample that was sequenced in a study of blood T cell repertoires in COVID-19. Profiling relied on immunoSEQ multiplex PCR, and the TCRdb table lists in-frame clones only, not all of them. The sample shows about 81,000 clones, approximately 89% of them seen only once. Specimen: peripheral blood. Receptor source: a man between 65 and 80 years old with active or convalescent COVID-19.

The chain joins TRBV6-5 to TRBJ1-4; maybe TRBD1 (5 bases). CDR3 length: 16 amino acids. The germline V gene encodes CDR1 MNHEY and CDR2 SVGAGI. V shed 0 bases and J shed 4 bases, with 12 bases lying between them. The CDR3 nucleotides are TGTGCCAGCAGTTACTCGGGGGGAGCCGTTAATGAAAAACTGTTTTTT. Its translation is CASSYSGGAVNEKLFF.

The chain links TRBV19 to TRBJ1-2; D is uncertain. Trimming took 5 bases from V and 6 from J, leaving 16 bases between them. The germline gives CDR1 LNHDA, CDR2 SQIVND (reference sequence). This CDR3 has 14 residues. The DNA of the CDR3 is TGTGCCAGTAGTTTTGGGTCAACAGAAAATGGCTACACCTTC. It is translated as CASSFGSTENGYTF.

J is TRBJ1-2 and V is TRBV4-2; no clear D. Trimming removed 6 bases at V and 1 base at J, with 21 bases between. Germline CDR1 is LGHNA and CDR2 is YNFKEQ. CDR3 length: 17 amino acids. In DNA, the CDR3 is TGTGCCAGCAGGGGGAATGAGGGCCTTCCCTTTAACTATGGCTACACCTTC. This encodes CASRGNEGLPFNYGYTF.

The chain recombines TRBV7-2 with TRBJ2-7, with D perhaps TRBD2 (5 bases). CDR1 and CDR2 from the germline V gene are SGHTA and FQGNSA. The CDR3 has 13 amino acids. V gave up 5 bases and J gave up 5 bases, with 13 bases separating them. CDR3: CASSRKSGDEQYF. The CDR3 coding sequence is TGTGCCAGCAGCCGAAAATCCGGGGACGAGCAGTACTTC.

The V and J genes are TRBV11-2 and TRBJ1-1; a possible D gene is TRBD1 (6 bases). The CDR3 is made up of 15 amino acids. Germline V gene lookup returns CDR1 SGHAT and CDR2 FQNNGV. V was shortened by 5 bases and J by 1 base, with 14 bases between the two germline ends. CDR3 region: CASSGSTGRNTEAFF. CDR3 nucleotides: TGTGCCAGCAGCGGGTCGACAGGCCGGAACACTGAAGCTTTCTTT.

The chain links TRBV7-2 to TRBJ1-2; perhaps TRBD1 as D (5 bases). Trimming pared 5 bases from V and 8 bases from J, leaving 15 bases between. This CDR3 is 13 amino acids long. The germline V gene encodes CDR1 SGHTA and CDR2 FQGNSA. CDR3 protein: CASSLRQGSGYTF. In nucleotides, the CDR3 is TGTGCCAGCAGCCTGAGGCAGGGTTCGGGCTACACCTTC.

V and J are TRBV5-1 and TRBJ2-7, with 9 bases matching TRBD1. CDR3 length equals 15 residues. The ends lost 3 bases at V and 0 bases at J; junction bases unmatched: 4. Germline V gives CDR1 SGHRS, CDR2 YFSETQ. The CDR3 spells CASSSDRGDSYEQYF. CDR3 coding DNA: TGCGCCAGCAGCTCGGACAGGGGTGACTCCTACGAGCAGTACTTC.

The chain recombines TRBV6-5 with TRBJ1-2; D ambiguous. Germline CDR1 MNHEY, CDR2 SVGAGI. CDR3 length: 14 residues. Trimming shortened V by 8 bases and J by 8 bases, and 21 bases separated the two germline ends. The CDR3 nucleotides are TGTGCCAGCTATTATGGGGAGGGCCCTCAGGGCTACACCTTC. Amino acid sequence: CASYYGEGPQGYTF.

The chain joins TRBV7-9 to TRBJ2-3; 7 bases fit TRBD1. From germline, CDR1 is SEHNR and CDR2 FQNEAQ (reference sequence). The CDR3 has 17 amino acids. J was trimmed by 0 bases and V by 5 bases; bases with no gene match: 11. This CDR3 reads CASSMAYGQASTDTQYF. The CDR3, as DNA: TGTGCCAGCAGCATGGCATATGGACAGGCGAGCACAGATACGCAGTATTTT.

This clone was seen a few times. V is TRBV14 and J is TRBJ2-7; D is possibly TRBD2 (6 bases). The CDR3 runs 15 residues. CDR1 is SGHDN and CDR2 is FVKESK in the germline V gene. V was trimmed by 2 bases and J by 0 bases, leaving 11 bases between them. This CDR3 reads CASSQSIGGSYEQYF. DNA of the CDR3: TGTGCCAGCAGCCAATCGATCGGGGGCTCCTACGAGCAGTACTTC.

This chain joins TRBV6-5 and TRBJ2-1, with 8 bases matching TRBD2. Trimming took 2 bases from V and 7 from J; bases not matched to a gene: 7. The germline V gene has CDR1 MNHEY and CDR2 SVGAGI. CDR3 size: 15 residues. This chain's CDR3 is CASSYQTSVGNEQFF. The CDR3 DNA follows: TGTGCCAGCAGTTACCAGACTAGCGTCGGGAATGAGCAGTTCTTC.

This CDR3 is CAWSALGGSTEAFF. The CDR3 coding sequence is TGTGCCTGGAGTGCCCTCGGCGGGAGCACTGAAGCTTTCTTT. The genes are TRBV30 and TRBJ1-1; D is undetermined. Germline V gene lookup returns CDR1 GTSNPN and CDR2 SVGIG (reference sequence). Trimming shortened V by 1 base and J by 4 bases, and 13 bases separated the two germline ends. This CDR3 region has 14 residues.

The chain recombines TRBV10-3 with TRBJ1-3; 7 nucleotides agree with TRBD1. V lost 4 bases, J lost 1 base, and 4 bases stayed unmatched. CDR1 and CDR2 from the germline V gene are ENHRY and SYGVKD. The CDR3 consists of 15 residues. The CDR3 DNA reads TGTGCCATCAGTGTCGGACAGGTGTCTGGAAACACCATATATTTT. Its translation is CAISVGQVSGNTIYF.

Points on this clone: This sample also contains other DNA sequences that code for the same CDR3. V is TRBV24-1 and J is TRBJ2-7, with 11 bases matching TRBD1. After removal of 2 bases from V and 3 bases from J, the junction contained 2 bases not matched to a gene. CDR3 length equals 15 residues. The germline V gene encodes CDR1 KGHDR and CDR2 SFDVKD. CDR3 sequence: CATSDSGTGGYEQYF. The CDR3 DNA reads as TGTGCCACCAGTGATTCGGGGACAGGGGGCTACGAGCAGTACTTC.

This chain links TRBV7-2 with TRBJ1-4; no reliable D call. Germline CDR1 SGHTA, CDR2 FQGNSA. The ends were cut back, 2 bases at V and 8 bases at J, with 12 bases in the middle. The CDR3 is 14 residues long. CDR3 amino acids: CASSLIWGGEKLFF. Written as DNA, the CDR3 is TGTGCCAGCAGCTTAATCTGGGGAGGGGAAAAACTGTTTTTT.

This clone was counted only a few times. This chain uses TRBV5-4 with TRBJ2-7, with TRBD1 matching 7 bases. The junction had 13 bases not matched to a gene; V was cut back by 7 bases and J by 3 bases. The CDR3 covers 15 residues. Germline values: CDR1 SGHNT, CDR2 YYREEE (reference sequence). DNA for the CDR3: TGTGCCAGCTCTATGCCCGGGACAGCACGCTACGAGCAGTACTTC. Translating gives CASSMPGTARYEQYF.

This clone was seen a handful of times. The V gene is TRBV5-1, the J gene TRBJ1-4; tentatively, D is TRBD1 (5 bases). Germline lookup yields CDR1 SGHRS and CDR2 YFSETQ. Deletions cut 0 bases from V and 7 bases from J, with 13 bases between. This CDR3 is 15 amino acids long. CDR3 bases: TGCGCCAGCAGCTTGGCGCAGGGCCTGGGTGAAAAACTGTTTTTT. Its protein product is CASSLAQGLGEKLFF.

The chain has TRBV29-1 and TRBJ2-3; 7 bases line up with TRBD2. This CDR3 is 15 amino acids long. After removal of 7 bases from V and 1 base from J, the junction contained 11 bases not matched to a gene. Germline V gives CDR1 SQVTM, CDR2 ANQGSEA. The CDR3 sequence: CSARPGGFGTDTQYF. The CDR3 DNA reads as TGCAGCGCTAGACCGGGGGGATTTGGCACAGATACGCAGTATTTT.

The chain joins TRBV21-1 to TRBJ2-5; the table's D call, TRBD1, was not checked against the DNA. TRBV21-1 is designated a pseudogene. This CDR3 comprises 11 residues. CDR3 amino acids: CARQNEETQYF. CDR3 in DNA: TGTGCCAGACAAAATGAAGAGACCCAGTACTTC.